This TCR beta chain was found in a study of CD8 T cells in Susac syndrome (dated by TCRdb to the late 2010s). Looking at the study overall: Whether CD8+ T cell activation and differentiation in Susac syndrome was antigen driven was tested using repertoire sequencing. The paper's findings and limits, for the study overall: The number of individuals in the TCR sequencing and HLA analysis was recognized as being relatively small.

RNA was extracted using the RNeasy kit, and about 0.5 to 1 microgram was reverse transcribed with random hexamers. The immunoSEQ multiplex PCR assay, which covers 54 Vbeta and 13 Jbeta segments, was used to amplify TCR beta CDR3 regions. Bias from PCR amplification was corrected by using a synthetic template baseline for primer optimization and for computational correction. The paper's processing steps were these. Reads were annotated to V, D and J genes according to IMGT and were analyzed with immunoSEQ Analyzer, with only productive sequences retained. Clonality was computed as one minus Shannon entropy normalized by log2 of the number of productive unique sequences. Public and private clones were assessed among the 100 most prevalent clones of each patient and control. Clones were defined as Susac-specific when absent from the healthy and MS cohorts, from 1,000 to 1,100 published viral clones and from other ImmuneACCESS disease sequences. The public sequencing data were trimmed at Q25 with fastp and processed into clonotypes with MiXCR by TCRdb, which kept only in-frame beta chains. Every CDR3 protein is listed once, alongside the most common genes and DNA of its rows. In this record, the V and J calls reflect TCRdb's handling and not the investigators' own analysis. This sample comprises 150,000 to 200,000 distinct CDR3 sequences, about 93% of them detected only once. In total, the top ten clones hold 0.13% of the sample.

Peripheral blood CD8+ and CD4+ T cells from healthy donors, Susac syndrome patients and multiple sclerosis patients were profiled by high-throughput TCR beta sequencing. Healthy donors were included as age- and sex-matched controls. Bulk CD8+ and CD4+ T cells were purified by magnetic negative isolation, while CD8+ TEMRA cells were enriched using FACS. Blood was collected in EDTA tubes and processed within 24 hours, with PBMCs isolated through density gradient centrifugation. PBMCs intended for TCR sequencing were cryopreserved in liquid nitrogen and thawed later in a water bath at 37 degrees C. The sorted or isolated CD4+, CD8+ and CD8+ TEMRA cells had a purity of 90% or higher. The CDR3 spans 15 residues, from the cysteine through the phenylalanine. The kept DNA is CDR3 alone, 45 bases in frame from the first base. The CDR1 and CDR2 encoded by the germline V gene (reference sequence) are LNHDA and SQIVND. The junction carries 17 bases between V and J, which are trimmed by 10 bases and 4 bases respectively.

As concerns this clonotype: No antigen is known for it. Base qualities are not at hand, and no much larger clone is one base apart.

The V and J segments used are TRBV19 and TRBJ2-6; TRBD1 could be the D gene, as 5 bases match. This receptor was taken from a human donor in good health. The sample comprised CD4+ T cells from PBMCs. For the CDR3, the sequence is CATTPRVAGANVLTF. In nucleotide form, the sequence is TGTGCCACCACCCCCAGGGTTGCGGGGGCCAACGTCCTGACTTTC. The full variable domain, with segments outside the CDR3 supplied by the reference TRBV19 and TRBJ2-6 proteins, appears as DGGITQSPKYLFRKEGQNVTLSCEQNLNHDAMYWYRQDPGQGLRLIYYSQIVNDFQKGDIAEGYSVSREKKESFPLTVTSAQKNPTAFYLCATTPRVAGANVLTFGAGSRLTVL.